This TCR beta chain is drawn from a study of response to subunit inactivated influenza vaccine. TCRdb passed the RT-PCR reads through MiXCR, listing each CDR3 protein once. This sample has 450,000 to 500,000 distinct CDR3 sequences; approximately 10% occur once, and the top ten carry around 12%. Findings of the study overall: Each seasonal influenza vaccination recruits few new T cells, the authors suggested.

A remark on this clonotype: Its antigen is not known.

The sample in question was PBMCs from blood, obtained about 40 days after vaccination. The origin of this receptor is a man over 45 who received an inactivated influenza vaccine.

DNA of the CDR3: TGTGCCAGCAGCTTAGGGCAGGGAGGGTACACTGAAGCTTTCTTT. Amino acid sequence: CASSLGQGGYTEAFF. The chain uses TRBV7-8 and TRBJ1-1; perhaps TRBD1 as D (5 bases). CDR1 is SGHVS, CDR2 FQNEAQ, per germline. The CDR3 extends over 15 amino acids. V gave up 1 base and J gave up 3 bases, with 12 bases separating them.